The clone carrying this TCR beta chain was seen a handful of times. TCRdb processed the 5' RACE reads anew with MiXCR; each CDR3 protein has one entry. The sample contains around 250,000 distinct CDR3 sequences, 6.5% of which appear only once. This sample is drawn from a study of identical twins. Another study also made use of these data, one on T cells expressing NK-cell markers. That report notes: Similarly, these clonotypes led the CD3+CD56-NKG2C+ fraction as well in a handful of donors.

This TCR was recovered from a woman under 30 in good health. Sequencing was done on a sample of CD8+ T cells sorted from blood.

The CDR3 nucleotides are TGTGCCAGCGAGAGGGGAGACACTGAAGCTTTCTTT. Amino acid sequence: CASERGDTEAFF. The chain combines TRBV6-2 or TRBV6-3 with TRBJ1-1; possibly TRBD1 for D (5 bases). The CDR3 has 12 amino acids. Deletions cut 8 bases from V and 3 bases from J, with 10 bases between. Germline CDR1 MNHEY, CDR2 SVGEGT.